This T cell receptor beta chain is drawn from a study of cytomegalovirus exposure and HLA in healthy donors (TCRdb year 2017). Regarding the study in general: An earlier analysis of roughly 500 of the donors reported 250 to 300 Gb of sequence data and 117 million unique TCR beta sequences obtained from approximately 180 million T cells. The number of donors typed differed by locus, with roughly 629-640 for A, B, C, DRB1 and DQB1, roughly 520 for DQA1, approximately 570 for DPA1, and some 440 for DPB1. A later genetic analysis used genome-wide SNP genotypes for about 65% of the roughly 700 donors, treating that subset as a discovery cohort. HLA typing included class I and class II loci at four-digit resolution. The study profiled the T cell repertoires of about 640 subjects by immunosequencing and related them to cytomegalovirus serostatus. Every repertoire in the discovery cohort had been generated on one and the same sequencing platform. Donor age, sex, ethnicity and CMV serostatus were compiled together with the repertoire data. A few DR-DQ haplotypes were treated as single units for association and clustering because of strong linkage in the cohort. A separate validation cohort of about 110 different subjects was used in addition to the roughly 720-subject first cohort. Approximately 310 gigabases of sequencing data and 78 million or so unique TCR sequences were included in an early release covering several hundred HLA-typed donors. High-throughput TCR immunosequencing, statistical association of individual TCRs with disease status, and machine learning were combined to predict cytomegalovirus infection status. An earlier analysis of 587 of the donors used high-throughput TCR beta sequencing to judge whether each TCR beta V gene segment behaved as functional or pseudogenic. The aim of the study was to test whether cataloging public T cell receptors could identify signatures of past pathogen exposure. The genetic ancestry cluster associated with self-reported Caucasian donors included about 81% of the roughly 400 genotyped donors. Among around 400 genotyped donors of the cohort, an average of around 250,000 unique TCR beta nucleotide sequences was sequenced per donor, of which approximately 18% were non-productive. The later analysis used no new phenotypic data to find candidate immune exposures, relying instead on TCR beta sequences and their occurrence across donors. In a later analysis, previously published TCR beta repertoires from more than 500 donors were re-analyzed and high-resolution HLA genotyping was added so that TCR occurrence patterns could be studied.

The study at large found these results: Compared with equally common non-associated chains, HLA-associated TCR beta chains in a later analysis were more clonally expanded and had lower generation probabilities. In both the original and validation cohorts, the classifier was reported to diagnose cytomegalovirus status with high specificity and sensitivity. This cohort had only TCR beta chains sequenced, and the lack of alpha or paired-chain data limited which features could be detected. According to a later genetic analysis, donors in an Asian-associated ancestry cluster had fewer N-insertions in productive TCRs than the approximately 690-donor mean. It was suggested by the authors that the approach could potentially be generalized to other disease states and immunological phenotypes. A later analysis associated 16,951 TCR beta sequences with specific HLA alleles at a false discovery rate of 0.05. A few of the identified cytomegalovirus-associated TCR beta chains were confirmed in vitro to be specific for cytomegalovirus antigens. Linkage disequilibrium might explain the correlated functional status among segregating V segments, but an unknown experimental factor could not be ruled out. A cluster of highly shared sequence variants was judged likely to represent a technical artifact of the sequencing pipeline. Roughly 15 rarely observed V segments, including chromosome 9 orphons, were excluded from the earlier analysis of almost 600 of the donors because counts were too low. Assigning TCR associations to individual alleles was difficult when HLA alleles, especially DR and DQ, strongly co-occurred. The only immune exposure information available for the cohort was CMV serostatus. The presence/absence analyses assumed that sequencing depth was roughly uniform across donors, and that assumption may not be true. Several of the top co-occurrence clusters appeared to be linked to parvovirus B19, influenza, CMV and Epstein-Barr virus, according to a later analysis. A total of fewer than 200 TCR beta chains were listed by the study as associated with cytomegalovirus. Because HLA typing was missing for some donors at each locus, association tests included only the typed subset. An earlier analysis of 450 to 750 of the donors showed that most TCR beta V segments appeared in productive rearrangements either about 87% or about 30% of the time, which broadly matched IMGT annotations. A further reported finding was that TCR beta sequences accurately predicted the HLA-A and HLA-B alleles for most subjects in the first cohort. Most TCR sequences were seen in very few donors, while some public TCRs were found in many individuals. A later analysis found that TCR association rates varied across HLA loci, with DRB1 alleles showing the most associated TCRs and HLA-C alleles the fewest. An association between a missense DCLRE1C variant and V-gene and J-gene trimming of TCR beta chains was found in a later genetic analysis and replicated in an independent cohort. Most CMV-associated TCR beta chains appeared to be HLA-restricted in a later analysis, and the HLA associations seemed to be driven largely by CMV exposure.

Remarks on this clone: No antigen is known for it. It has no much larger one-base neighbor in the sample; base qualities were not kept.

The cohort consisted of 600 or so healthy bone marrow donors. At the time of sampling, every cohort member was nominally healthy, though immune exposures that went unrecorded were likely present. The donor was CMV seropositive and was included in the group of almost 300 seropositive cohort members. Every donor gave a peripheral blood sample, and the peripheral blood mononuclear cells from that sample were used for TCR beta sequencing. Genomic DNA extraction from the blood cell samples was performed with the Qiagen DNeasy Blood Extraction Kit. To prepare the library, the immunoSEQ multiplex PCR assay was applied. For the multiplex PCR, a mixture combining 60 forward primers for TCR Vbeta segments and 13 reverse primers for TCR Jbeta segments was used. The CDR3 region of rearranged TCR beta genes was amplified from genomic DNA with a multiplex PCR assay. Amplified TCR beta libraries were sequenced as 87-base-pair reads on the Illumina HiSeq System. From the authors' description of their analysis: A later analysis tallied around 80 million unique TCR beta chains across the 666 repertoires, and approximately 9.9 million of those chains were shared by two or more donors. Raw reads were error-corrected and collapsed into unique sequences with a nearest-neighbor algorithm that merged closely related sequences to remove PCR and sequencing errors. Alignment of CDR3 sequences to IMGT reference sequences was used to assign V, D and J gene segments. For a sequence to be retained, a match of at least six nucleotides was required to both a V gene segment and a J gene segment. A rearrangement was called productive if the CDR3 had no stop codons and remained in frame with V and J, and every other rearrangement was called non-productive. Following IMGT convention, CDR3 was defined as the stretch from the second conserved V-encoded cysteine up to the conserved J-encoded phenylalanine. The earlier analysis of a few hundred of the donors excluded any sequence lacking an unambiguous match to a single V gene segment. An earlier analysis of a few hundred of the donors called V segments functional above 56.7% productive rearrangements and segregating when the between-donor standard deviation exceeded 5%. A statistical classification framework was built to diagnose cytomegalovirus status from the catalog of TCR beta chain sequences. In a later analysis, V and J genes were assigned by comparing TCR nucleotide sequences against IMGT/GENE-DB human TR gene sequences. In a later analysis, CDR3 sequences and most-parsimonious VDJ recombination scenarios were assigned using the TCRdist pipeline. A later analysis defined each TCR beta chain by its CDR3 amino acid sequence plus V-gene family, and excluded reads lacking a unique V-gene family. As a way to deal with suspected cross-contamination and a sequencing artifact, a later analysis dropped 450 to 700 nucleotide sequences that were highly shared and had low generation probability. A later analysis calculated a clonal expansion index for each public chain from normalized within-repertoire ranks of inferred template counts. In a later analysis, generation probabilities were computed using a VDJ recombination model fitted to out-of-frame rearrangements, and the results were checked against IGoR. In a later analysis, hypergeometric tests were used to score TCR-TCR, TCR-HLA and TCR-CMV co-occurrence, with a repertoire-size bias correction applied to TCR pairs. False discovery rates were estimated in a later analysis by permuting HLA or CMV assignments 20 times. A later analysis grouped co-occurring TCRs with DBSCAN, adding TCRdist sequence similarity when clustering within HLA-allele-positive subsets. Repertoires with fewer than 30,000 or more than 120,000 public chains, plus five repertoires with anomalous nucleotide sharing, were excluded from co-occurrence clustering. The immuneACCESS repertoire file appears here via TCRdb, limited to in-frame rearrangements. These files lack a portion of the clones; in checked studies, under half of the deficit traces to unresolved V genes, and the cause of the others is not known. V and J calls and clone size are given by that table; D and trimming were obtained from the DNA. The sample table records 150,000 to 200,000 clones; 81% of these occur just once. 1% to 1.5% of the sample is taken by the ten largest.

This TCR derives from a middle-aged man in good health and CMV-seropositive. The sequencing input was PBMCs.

The CDR3 region has the sequence CSVRTGGTEAFF. DNA sequence: TGCAGCGTACGGACAGGGGGCACTGAAGCTTTCTTT. The V and J segments used are TRBV29-1 and TRBJ1-1, and TRBD1 aligns with 10 junction nucleotides. In the germline V gene, CDR1 corresponds to SQVTM and CDR2 to ANQGSEA. Unmatched junction bases come to 2, with V trimmed by 6 bases and J by 4 bases. From cysteine to phenylalanine, the CDR3 is 12 amino acids long. Only CDR3 DNA is held: 36 bases, read in frame from base 1.